This entry features one T cell receptor beta chain sequence. The CDR3 is 15 amino acids. The germline CDR1 and CDR2 sequences are SEHNR and FQNEAQ (reference sequence). With 5 bases clipped from V and 5 bases from J, the junction kept 10 bases outside the gene matches. The entry originates in a study of CD8 T cells in Susac syndrome. Reverse transcription of roughly 0.45 to 1 ug RNA was carried out with random hexamers. The method of amplification for TCR beta CDR3 was immunoSEQ multiplex PCR, covering 54 Vbeta and 13 Jbeta. Via MiXCR, TCRdb re-called the immunoSEQ multiplex PCR reads, giving one row per CDR3 protein. The sample gives roughly 330,000 distinct CDR3 sequences, 90% to 95% of which show up once; over 0.065% is in the top ten.

V gene TRBV7-9 combines with J gene TRBJ2-5; 8 nucleotides line up with TRBD2. Material: CD4+ T cells from PBMCs. This receptor was identified in a human donor with multiple sclerosis. This CDR3 reads CASSPRGGLRETQYF. DNA for the CDR3: TGTGCCAGCAGCCCTCGGGGGGGCCTTCGGGAGACCCAGTACTTC.